A selection of T cell receptor beta chains follows, all from one sample in a study of T cell changes during pregnancy in multiple sclerosis. Produced via immunoSEQ multiplex PCR; TCRdb's table is partial and in-frame only. The data contain some 110,000 clones, about 89% of them seen just once; the ten biggest clones take up over 1.5%. The material sequenced was peripheral blood, taken before pregnancy. All receptors come from a female donor with multiple sclerosis, enrolled in a pregnancy study. Each CDR3 is given without its conserved first and last residue.

TRBJ2-1 TRBV6-1 ASSEVVGESNEQF
TRBJ2-7 TRBV7-2 ASSLEGVRTGSYEQY
TRBJ1-4 TRBV19 ASSIETGGISNEKLF
TRBJ1-6 TRBV6-5 ASSFGLHGSMALH
TRBJ1-2 TRBV7-2 ASSLGGQGARGYT
TRBJ2-2 TRBV5-1 ASSQGLAGTGELF
TRBJ1-3 TRBV6-5 ASSYSPTGSGNTIY
TRBJ2-5 TRBV19 ASSISWDRGETQY
TRBJ1-5 TRBV29-1 SVGEGSNQPQH
TRBJ2-1 TRBV18 ASSPSSPGRALVGSYNEQF
TRBJ2-7 TRBV5-1 ASSLNRDRVIYEQY
TRBJ2-3 TRBV27 ASSSVAGSTDTQY
TRBJ1-2 TRBV11-2 ASSLVLGGQSYYGYT
TRBJ2-2 TRBV19 ASRITGEGAGELF
TRBJ1-3 TRBV27 ASSPRGAGNTIY
TRBJ2-1 TRBV5-1 ASSLQGIPIYNEQF
TRBJ2-1 TRBV6-6 ASSYSRRGGRNEQF
TRBJ2-1 TRBV11-3 ASSINTGEQF
TRBJ1-6 TRBV6-4 ASSTAGSNSPLH
TRBJ2-5 TRBV19 ASRGTGGIETQY
TRBJ1-1 TRBV11-2 ASSSGRGTEAF
TRBJ2-7 TRBV10-3 AISVLDRVGEQY
TRBJ2-2 TRBV11-2 ASSRRDRPTGELF
TRBJ1-5 TRBV10-2 ASGDRGDQPQH
TRBJ1-5 TRBV27 ASSSRGQNNQPQH
TRBJ2-3 TRBV4-1 ASSRGQFSTDTQY
TRBJ2-2 TRBV7-8 ASSQTTGGTGELF
TRBJ1-3 TRBV19 ASSIGRQGGNTIY
TRBJ2-7 TRBV6-1 ASRQETRKAYEQY
TRBJ2-6 TRBV11-2 ASSQHISGANVLT
TRBJ1-3 TRBV19 ASSTTSRRGSSGNTIY
TRBJ2-3 TRBV5-1 ASSSGDRSTDTQY
TRBJ2-7 TRBV27 ASSLRNSYEQY
TRBJ2-3 TRBV6-1 ASSERMTALSTDTQY
TRBJ1-6 TRBV28 ASSRTAYNSPLH
TRBJ2-3 TRBV5-5 ASSPRVAGDTDTQY
TRBJ1-2 TRBV4-1 ASSQDRMQDNYGYT
TRBJ2-3 TRBV6-5 ASSYERDPSTDTQY
TRBJ2-5 TRBV28 ASSSPDRYLPIQETQY
TRBJ2-7 TRBV9 ASSVAGGSSYEQY
TRBJ1-6 TRBV19 ASSIGRRNSPLH
TRBJ2-7 TRBV19 ASSTRFSGGRDEQY
TRBJ2-1 TRBV5-6 ASSKLDLGEQF
TRBJ1-2 TRBV7-7 ASSLGLEVNGYT
TRBJ1-5 TRBV28 ASSLSRGLGAQPQH
TRBJ1-1 TRBV9 ASSPYRQLNTEAF
TRBJ2-6 TRBV19 ASSSGSSGANVLT
TRBJ1-1 TRBV12-1 ASSPELGAF
TRBJ1-6 TRBV27 ASSRDNSPLH
TRBJ2-7 TRBV28 ASSSPGQGPYEQY